Listed here are 20 T cell receptor beta chains from one sample, sequenced in a study of shared clonotypes between healthy human individuals. Data came from immunoSEQ multiplex PCR; TCRdb stores just in-frame clones and leaves some out. The table records about 1 million clones, more than 60% of them present only once. The sample comprised memory CD4+ T cells sorted from blood. The subset: CD45RA-negative fraction. The receptors shown here come from a man between 18 and 29 years old in good health.

The chain has TRBV18 and TRBJ2-1, with D possibly TRBD2 on 5 matching bases. This CDR3 contains 16 residues. V lost 0 bases, J lost 5 bases, and 14 bases lay in between. Germline V gene sequence: CDR1 KGHSH, CDR2 LQKENI. The CDR3, as DNA: TGTGCCAGCTCACCACCTTTGAAGACTACCAACAATGAGCAGTTCTTC. Protein product: CASSPPLKTTNNEQFF.

The V call is TRBV7-9, the J call TRBJ1-4; no definite D call. The CDR3 extends over 14 amino acids. Per germline, CDR1 SEHNR and CDR2 FQNEAQ (reference sequence). Trimming cost V 3 bases and J 10 bases, with 15 bases left between them. CDR3 nucleotides: TGTGCCAGCAGCTTGGACGCGTCGGACGGAAAACTGTTTTTT. Protein product: CASSLDASDGKLFF.

This chain joins TRBV21-1 and TRBJ1-4; the table's D call TRBD1 went unverified against the DNA. TRBV21-1 constitutes a pseudogene. This CDR3 region has 12 residues. The CDR3 spells CASSGAGEKLFF. CDR3 sequence (DNA): TGTGCCAGCAGCGGGGCTGGAGAAAAACTGTTTTTT.

This clone was seen ten or more times. This sample includes further DNA sequences coding for the same CDR3. This rearrangement joins TRBV5-4 to TRBJ2-2, with 7 bases that match TRBD1. CDR3 length equals 14 residues. Germline values: CDR1 SGHNT, CDR2 YYREEE (reference sequence). V was clipped by 0 bases and J by 4 bases; unmatched bases: 0. CDR3 region: CASSLDRGTGELFF. In nucleotides, the CDR3 is TGTGCCAGCAGCTTGGACAGGGGCACCGGGGAGCTGTTTTTT.

This clone was observed a single time. The junction departs from germline at one end; a sequencing error may be responsible. The genes are TRBV7-7 and TRBJ1-1, with D possibly TRBD1 on 5 matching bases. Germline loops: CDR1 SSHAT, CDR2 FNYEAQ (reference sequence). This CDR3 contains 13 residues. The CDR3 loop is CASSLGVFTEAFF. The CDR3 DNA follows: TGTGCTAGCAGCTTAGGGGTTTTCACTGAAGCTTTCTTT.

This clone has a handful of counts. This rearrangement joins TRBV5-1 to TRBJ2-7; D may be TRBD2 (6 bases). V lost 5 bases, J lost 2 bases, and 14 bases lay in between. Per germline, CDR1 SGHRS and CDR2 YFSETQ. This CDR3 spans 14 amino acids. The CDR3 DNA reads as TGCGCCAGCAGAGATAGGACGGGAGCCTACGAGCAGTACTTC. Translated, it gives CASRDRTGAYEQYF.

The gene calls are TRBV6-1 and TRBJ1-4; D possibly corresponds to TRBD1 (5 bases). CDR3 length: 14 amino acids. The germline V gene has CDR1 MNHNS and CDR2 SASEGT. V lost 9 bases and J lost 7, with 18 bases in between. The chain's CDR3 is CASREGPRIEKLFF. The CDR3 DNA is TGTGCCAGTCGGGAGGGACCGCGTATTGAAAAACTGTTTTTT.

In its sample, this clone was seen once. The gene calls are TRBV6-6 and TRBJ2-5; 10 bases match TRBD2. With the DNA end fitting TRBJ2-7 better, the J assignment may be wrong. The V gene's germline CDR1 is MNHNY and CDR2 SVGAGI (reference sequence). This CDR3 is 15 amino acids long. CDR3 DNA: TGTGCCAGCAGCCGAGAAGCGGGAGGGCCCTACGAGCAGTACTTC. It codes for CASSREAGGPYEQYF.

The rearrangement joins TRBV4-3 to TRBJ1-1; D call uncertain. CDR3 length: 14 residues. Germline V CDR1 and CDR2: LGHNA, YSLEER. Trimming left V 0 bases short and J 1 base short, with 6 bases between. The CDR3 sequence: CASSQEGTNTEAFF. The CDR3 DNA sequence: TGCGCCAGCAGCCAAGAAGGTACGAACACTGAAGCTTTCTTT.

The CDR3 DNA reads TGTGCCAGCAGCTTAGCGGGCGCGAACACTGAAGCTTTCTTT. This gives the protein CASSLAGANTEAFF. The J gene is TRBJ1-1, the V gene TRBV7-8; D gene ambiguous. V lost 0 bases and J 1 base, leaving 6 bases between the germline ends. CDR3 size: 14 residues. Germline V CDR1 and CDR2: SGHVS, FQNEAQ.

The table lists this clone with a count of one. This chain joins TRBV27 and TRBJ2-5; maybe TRBD1 (5 bases). Germline-derived CDR1 and CDR2 are MNHEY and SMNVEV (reference sequence). This CDR3 contains 15 residues. Trimming removed 4 bases from V and 5 bases from J, with 17 bases in between. The CDR3 DNA follows: TGTGCCAGCAGTTCCCTCCTTGCAGGGATGGAGACCCAGTACTTC. As protein: CASSSLLAGMETQYF.

This clone was seen ten or more times. This sequence joins TRBV28 and TRBJ1-1; D is uncertain. The CDR3 is made up of 13 amino acids. Germline assignment: CDR1 MDHEN and CDR2 SYDVKM. The germline V and J ends were trimmed by 5 bases and 3 bases, with 10 bases remaining between them. CDR3 sequence reads: CASSTLRHTEAFF. CDR3 DNA sequence: TGTGCCAGCAGTACATTGAGGCACACTGAAGCTTTCTTT. Using reference TRBV28 and TRBJ1-1 for the parts outside the CDR3, the full variable domain is DVKVTQSSRYLVKRTGEKVFLECVQDMDHENMFWYRQDPGLGLRLIYFSYDVKMKEKGDIPEGYSVSREKKERFSLILESASTNQTSMYLCASSTLRHTEAFFGQGTRLTVV.

Remarks on this clone: This likely reflects a read error, since a far larger clone is one base away. Other nucleotide sequences from this sample produce the same CDR3. The CDR3 DNA is TGCGCCAGCAGCTCGACGGGAAGCACTGAAGCTTTCTTT. Residues: CASSSTGSTEAFF. This chain links TRBV5-1 with TRBJ1-1; D gene unclear. V was trimmed by 3 bases and J by 4 bases, leaving 10 bases between them. CDR3 length: 13 residues. Germline lookup yields CDR1 SGHRS and CDR2 YFSETQ.

This clone showed up many times. The chain recombines TRBV10-1 with TRBJ1-1, with D hard to call. CDR3 size: 13 residues. Germline V gene lookup returns CDR1 WNHNN and CDR2 SYGVQD (reference sequence). V gave up 2 bases and J gave up 0 bases, with 4 bases separating them. CDR3 sequence: CASSETVNTEAFF. The CDR3 region has the DNA TGCGCCAGCAGTGAGACGGTGAACACTGAAGCTTTCTTT.

This clone was counted once. J is TRBJ2-7 and V is TRBV5-1; D may be TRBD1 (6 bases). In germline, CDR1 is SGHRS, CDR2 YFSETQ. The ends were cut back, 1 base at V and 2 bases at J, with 19 bases in the middle. The CDR3 loop spans 17 amino acids. The CDR3 nucleotides read TGCGCCAGCAGCTTGAGAGTCTTACAGGGCCTCACCTACGAGCAGTACTTC. Translation: CASSLRVLQGLTYEQYF.

V and J are TRBV7-9 and TRBJ1-2; D unresolved. This CDR3 region has 14 residues. Trimming removed 5 bases from V and 2 bases from J, with 12 bases in between. Germline CDR1 is SEHNR and CDR2 is FQNEAQ (reference sequence). CDR3 loop: CASSTLDGNYGYTF. DNA for the CDR3: TGTGCCAGCAGCACCCTTGACGGCAACTATGGCTACACCTTC.

Here the CDR3 reads CASSESSYEQYF. CDR3 nucleotides: TGTGCCAGCAGTGAATCCAGTTACGAGCAGTACTTC. This chain uses TRBV25-1 with TRBJ2-5, with D uncertain. The J call could be wrong; TRBJ2-7 is a better fit for the DNA end. Germline loops: CDR1 MGHDK, CDR2 SYGVNS. CDR3 length: 12 residues.

This sequence joins TRBV7-9 and TRBJ1-1, with 9 bases that match TRBD1. This CDR3 spans 14 amino acids. Germline CDR1 reads SEHNR; CDR2 reads FQNEAQ (reference sequence). With 4 bases clipped from V and 5 bases from J, the junction kept 5 bases outside the gene matches. The CDR3 nucleotides read TGTGCCAGCAGCTCTGGACAGGGGAGAACTGAAGCTTTCTTT. Protein product: CASSSGQGRTEAFF. The full variable domain, its missing parts supplied by reference TRBV7-9 and TRBJ1-1, is DTGVSQNPRHKITKRGQNVTFRCDPISEHNRLYWYRQTLGQGPEFLTYFQNEAQLEKSRLLSDRFSAERPKGSFSTLEIQRTEQGDSAMYLCASSSGQGRTEAFFGQGTRLTVV.

This chain connects TRBV7-8 to TRBJ2-2, with a tentative D call TRBD2 (6 bases). Trimming shortened V by 2 bases and J by 6 bases, and 16 bases separated the two germline ends. Germline V gives CDR1 SGHVS, CDR2 FQNEAQ. CDR3 length equals 16 residues. For the CDR3, the DNA is TGTGCCAGCAGCTTAATGGCGGGAAGAGCCGCCGGGGAGCTGTTTTTT. Residues: CASSLMAGRAAGELFF.

Comment on this clone: At one of its ends the junction is not consistent with the germline gene, which may arise from a read error. The chain employs TRBV5-6 and TRBJ2-2; D perhaps matches TRBD1 (6 bases). Germline values: CDR1 SGHDT, CDR2 YYEEEE. The CDR3 length is 19 residues. The chain's CDR3 is CASSLTTGRLDSNTGKLFF. The CDR3 DNA reads TGTGCCAGCAGCTTGACGACAGGCCGATTGGACAGTAACACCGGGAAGCTGTTTTTT.